The next 3 T cell receptor beta chains were all read from a single sample in a study of technical replicates of blood from a few donors. Libraries were prepared by immunoSEQ multiplex PCR; TCRdb keeps only in-frame clonotypes and omits some of them. In the table there are under 85,000 clones, roughly 96% of which are singletons. The sequenced sample was T cells isolated from PBMCs. Every receptor here comes from a human donor in good health.

This clone was detected only once. CDR3 region: CASSSSGTGAIQETQYF. DNA for the CDR3: TGTGCCAGCAGCTCCTCCGGGACAGGGGCTATCCAAGAGACCCAGTACTTC. The chain is built from TRBV7-9 and TRBJ2-5; 10 nucleotides agree with TRBD1. V was pared by 4 bases and J by 1 base, with 9 bases of the junction left unmatched. Germline V CDR1 and CDR2: SEHNR, FQNEAQ (reference sequence). The CDR3 loop spans 17 amino acids. The variable domain in full, completed from reference TRBV7-9 and TRBJ2-5, reads DTGVSQNPRHKITKRGQNVTFRCDPISEHNRLYWYRQTLGQGPEFLTYFQNEAQLEKSRLLSDRFSAERPKGSFSTLEIQRTEQGDSAMYLCASSSSGTGAIQETQYFGPGTRLLVL.

V is TRBV19 and J is TRBJ1-1, with D possibly being TRBD1 (5 bases). The V gene's germline CDR1 is LNHDA and CDR2 SQIVND (reference sequence). This CDR3 has 12 residues. V lost 7 bases and J 1 base, leaving 7 bases between the germline ends. For the CDR3, the DNA is TGTGCCAGTAACAGGAAGAACACTGAAGCTTTCTTT. Protein product: CASNRKNTEAFF.

This rearrangement joins TRBV4-1 to TRBJ1-5; tentatively, D is TRBD1 (6 bases). Germline V CDR1 and CDR2: MGHRA, YSYEKL. V gave up 5 bases and J gave up 7 bases, with 15 bases separating them. The CDR3 spans 14 residues. CDR3 loop: CASSFDRSNQPQHF. Written as DNA, the CDR3 is TGCGCCAGCAGCTTCGACAGGTCAAACCAGCCCCAGCATTTT.